Following are 20 T cell receptor beta chains from one sample sequenced in a study of blood T cell repertoires in COVID-19. The repertoire was sequenced with immunoSEQ multiplex PCR; TCRdb's copy has only in-frame clones and lacks some. The sample has approximately 220,000 clones, around four fifths seen once. Sequencing was performed on PBMCs or T cells enriched from blood (not recorded which). The source of these receptors is a woman aged 40 to 49 who had been exposed to COVID-19.

The chain joins TRBV3-1 (or the pseudogene TRBV3-2) to TRBJ1-1, with D unclear. Trimming took 6 bases from V and 4 from J, leaving 12 bases between them. Germline values: CDR1 LGHDT, CDR2 YNNKEL (reference sequence). The CDR3 totals 13 residues. CDR3 protein: CASSPGHATEAFF. The CDR3 DNA reads TGTGCCAGCAGTCCAGGCCACGCCACTGAAGCTTTCTTT.

The chain is built from TRBV24-1 and TRBJ1-2; 9 nucleotides match TRBD1. With 5 bases clipped from V and 7 bases from J, the junction kept 4 bases outside the gene matches. This CDR3 has 13 amino acids. Germline CDR1 reads KGHDR; CDR2 reads SFDVKD. CDR3 region: CATSGGQGSGYTF. DNA for the CDR3: TGTGCCACCAGTGGAGGACAGGGGTCTGGCTACACCTTC.

The chain has TRBV9 and TRBJ1-6; D may be TRBD1 (5 bases). V gave up 0 bases and J gave up 10 bases, with 17 bases separating them. The CDR3 extends over 16 amino acids. The V gene's germline CDR1 is SGDLS and CDR2 YYNGEE. The CDR3 region has the DNA TGTGCCAGCAGCGTAGAGGGGCTTGTCCCTCACTCACCCCTCCACTTT. It encodes CASSVEGLVPHSPLHF.

The V gene is TRBV7-2, the J gene TRBJ2-1; 9 bases fit TRBD2. This CDR3 has 15 amino acids. The V gene end was trimmed by 4 bases and the J gene end by 2 bases; junction bases not matched to a gene: 3. Germline V gene lookup returns CDR1 SGHTA and CDR2 FQGNSA. CDR3 region: CASSWVAGAYNEQFF. The CDR3 DNA reads as TGTGCCAGCAGCTGGGTAGCGGGGGCCTACAATGAGCAGTTCTTC.

This chain connects TRBV19 to TRBJ1-1; D possibly corresponds to TRBD1 (6 bases). Germline V gives CDR1 LNHDA, CDR2 SQIVND (reference sequence). The V end was cut by 3 bases, the J end by 1 base, with 18 bases between. The CDR3 spans 17 residues. DNA for the CDR3: TGTGCCAGTAGTATGGAAGGTTGGGGGACACCGAACACTGAAGCTTTCTTT. Encoded protein: CASSMEGWGTPNTEAFF.

The chain carries TRBV2 and TRBJ1-2; 7 nucleotides match TRBD1. The J segment lost 8 bases and the V segment lost 4 bases, leaving 7 bases of the junction unmatched. Germline V gives CDR1 SNHLY, CDR2 FYNNEI. This CDR3 is 13 amino acids long. This CDR3 is CASSGDSMDGYTF. In DNA form, the CDR3 reads TGTGCCAGCAGTGGGGACAGCATGGACGGCTACACCTTC.

V is TRBV7-9 and J is TRBJ1-1; D ambiguous. Germline-derived CDR1 and CDR2 are SEHNR and FQNEAQ (reference sequence). V lost 6 bases and J lost 0, with 14 bases in between. There are 15 residues in the CDR3. The chain's CDR3 is CASRSKRRLNTEAFF. CDR3 DNA sequence: TGTGCCAGCAGATCCAAAAGGAGGCTGAACACTGAAGCTTTCTTT. Full variable domain (rest looked up from reference TRBV7-9 and TRBJ1-1): DTGVSQNPRHKITKRGQNVTFRCDPISEHNRLYWYRQTLGQGPEFLTYFQNEAQLEKSRLLSDRFSAERPKGSFSTLEIQRTEQGDSAMYLCASRSKRRLNTEAFFGQGTRLTVV.

This chain uses TRBV5-1 with TRBJ2-1; 9 nucleotides align to TRBD2. V lost 2 bases to trimming and J lost 4 bases; unmatched junction nucleotides: 4. This CDR3 is built from 15 residues. CDR1 and CDR2 (germline): SGHRS, YFSETQ. The CDR3 region has the DNA TGCGCCAGCAGCTTAGGGACTAGCATGTACAATGAGCAGTTCTTC. This encodes CASSLGTSMYNEQFF.

This clone was picked up one time. The chain carries TRBV24-1 and TRBJ2-1; 9 nucleotides line up with TRBD1. This CDR3 has 16 amino acids. V shed 4 bases, J shed 6 bases, and the junction held 9 bases outside the gene matches. The germline CDR1 and CDR2 sequences are KGHDR and SFDVKD. The CDR3 region has the DNA TGTGCCACCAGTGACGCGGGGACAGGGAATTTCAATGAGCAGTTCTTC. Protein sequence: CATSDAGTGNFNEQFF.

This clone was counted a few times. This chain joins TRBV19 and TRBJ1-6; D gene uncertain. V lost 3 bases and J lost 8, with 8 bases in between. The CDR3 contains 13 residues. Germline V gene sequence: CDR1 LNHDA, CDR2 SQIVND (reference sequence). As DNA, the CDR3 is TGTGCCAGTAGTATCGAGGAACATTCACCCCTCCACTTT. Amino acids: CASSIEEHSPLHF.

This clone was observed once. This chain links TRBV5-4 with TRBJ2-1; 13 bases are shared with TRBD2. The ends lost 4 bases at V and 8 bases at J; junction bases unmatched: 3. CDR3 size: 14 residues. The V gene's germline CDR1 is SGHNT and CDR2 YYREEE (reference sequence). DNA of the CDR3: TGTGCCAGCAGCACTAGCGGGGGGGCCTATGAGCAGTTCTTC. This translates into CASSTSGGAYEQFF.

The chain links TRBV7-6 to TRBJ2-3, with D unresolved. The germline V gene encodes CDR1 SGHVS and CDR2 FNYEAQ. V dropped 3 bases and J dropped 0 bases, with 19 bases sitting between them. The length of the CDR3 is 18 residues. The CDR3 DNA reads as TGTGCCAGCAGCTTTCCGAAACGTTATAAAGCTAGCACAGATACGCAGTATTTT. This encodes CASSFPKRYKASTDTQYF.

This chain uses TRBV2 with TRBJ2-7; 10 bases map to TRBD1. Germline lookup yields CDR1 SNHLY and CDR2 FYNNEI. The CDR3 consists of 14 residues. With 5 bases clipped from V and 11 bases from J, the junction kept 12 bases outside the gene matches. In nucleotides, the CDR3 is TGTGCCAGCAGTAAGGTCGACAGGGGGCCTATCGAGTACTTC. This encodes CASSKVDRGPIEYF.

CDR3 DNA: TGTGCCAGCAGCGTAAGGGCGGGGGGGCCGGTTGAGCAGTTCTTC. Encoded protein: CASSVRAGGPVEQFF. This sequence joins TRBV9 and TRBJ2-1; 9 bases line up with TRBD2. The CDR3 spans 15 residues. The V gene end was trimmed by 1 base and the J gene end by 9 bases; junction bases not matched to a gene: 8. Germline loops: CDR1 SGDLS, CDR2 YYNGEE.

This clone came up a few times. The chain recombines TRBV2 with TRBJ1-3, with 8 bases fitting TRBD1. After removal of 5 bases from V and 3 bases from J, the junction contained 3 bases not matched to a gene. The CDR3 contains 14 residues. Germline V gives CDR1 SNHLY, CDR2 FYNNEI. The CDR3 sequence is CASSFDRGGNTIYF. In DNA, the CDR3 is TGTGCCAGCAGTTTCGACAGGGGTGGAAACACCATATATTTT.

The chain employs TRBV28 and TRBJ1-3; D ambiguous. The CDR3 spans 13 residues. The V end lost 6 bases, the J end lost 0 bases, and 6 bases lay between the germline ends. CDR1 is MDHEN and CDR2 is SYDVKM in the germline V gene. The CDR3 region is CASSHSSGNTIYF. Written as DNA, the CDR3 is TGTGCCAGCAGCCACAGCTCTGGAAACACCATATATTTT.

The V gene is TRBV5-4, the J gene TRBJ1-5, with a tentative D call TRBD1 (5 bases). The CDR3 consists of 14 residues. From germline, CDR1 is SGHNT and CDR2 YYREEE (reference sequence). V lost 2 bases, J lost 3 bases, and 9 bases lay in between. CDR3 sequence reads: CASSFAGNNQPQHF. The CDR3 coding sequence is TGTGCCAGCAGCTTCGCAGGGAACAATCAGCCCCAGCATTTT.

The V gene is TRBV7-9, the J gene TRBJ1-6; possibly TRBD1 for D (5 bases). Germline V gene data show CDR1 as SEHNR and CDR2 as FQNEAQ (reference sequence). V was clipped by 1 base and J by 5 bases, with 12 bases between them. The CDR3 loop spans 16 amino acids. DNA of the CDR3: TGTGCCAGCAGCTTAGTAGGGGCAGGGCATAATTCACCCCTCCACTTT. Encoded protein: CASSLVGAGHNSPLHF.

The chain links TRBV11-3 to TRBJ2-5, with D possibly matching TRBD1 (5 bases). CDR1 is SGHNT and CDR2 is YENEEA in the germline V gene. The CDR3 contains 15 residues. V was shortened by 3 bases and J by 5 bases, with 16 bases between the two germline ends. For the CDR3, the DNA is TGTGCCAGCAGCTTCGTATCTGGGGCCCTCGAGACCCAGTACTTC. Its protein is CASSFVSGALETQYF. Looking up the rest from reference TRBV11-3 and TRBJ2-5 gives the full variable domain: EAGVVQSPRYKIIEKKQPVAFWCNPISGHNTLYWYLQNLGQGPELLIRYENEEAVDDSQLPKDRFSAERLKGVDSTLKIQPAELGDSAVYLCASSFVSGALETQYFGPGTRLLVL.

The chain is built from TRBV7-6 and TRBJ1-4; perhaps TRBD1 as D (6 bases). This CDR3 region has 15 residues. The V gene's germline CDR1 is SGHVS and CDR2 FNYEAQ. The germline V and J ends were trimmed by 1 base and 3 bases, with 9 bases remaining between them. Here the CDR3 DNA reads TGTGCCAGCAGCTTAGAGAGGGGGTCTAATGAAAAACTGTTTTTT. Translation gives CASSLERGSNEKLFF.